This T cell receptor (beta chain) was captured by sequencing in a study of cytomegalovirus exposure and HLA in healthy donors. Broader study findings: As was reported, the classifier diagnosed cytomegalovirus status with high specificity and sensitivity.

This CDR3 has 16 residues. With V trimmed by 5 bases and J by 5 bases, 13 bases remained unmatched. CDR1 and CDR2 from the germline V gene are SGHNT and YENEEA. PCR was performed using 60 Vbeta and 13 Jbeta primers. Libraries were prepared by immunoSEQ multiplex PCR; TCRdb keeps only in-frame clonotypes and omits some of them. The sample records about 160,000 clones, about four fifths being singletons. On this clone: No antigen is known for it.

The sequence derives from a man aged 45 to 65 in good health and CMV-seropositive. The sequencing input was PBMCs. The chain employs TRBV11-3 and TRBJ2-7, with 9 bases matching TRBD1. The DNA of the CDR3 is TGTGCCAGCAGCCCTAGCACCGGGACAGGGATCCACGAGCAGTACTTC. It yields the protein CASSPSTGTGIHEQYF.